This TCR beta chain was profiled in a study of siplizumab effects on memory and regulatory T cells. About this clone: Its antigen is as yet unknown.

Method: immunoSEQ multiplex PCR; TCRdb's copy keeps in-frame clones and lacks some. Seen here are approximately 16,000 clones, around 46% observed once, and the top ten hold roughly 7.6%. The CDR3 is 14 amino acids. Germline CDR1 and CDR2: MNHGY and SVAAGI. V was shortened by 3 bases and J by 7 bases, with 15 bases between the two germline ends. The mixed lymphocyte reaction cells were cocultured at 37°C for approximately 6 days. The gene calls are TRBV6-9 and TRBJ1-2; the D gene is possibly TRBD1 (5 bases). Sample: CFSE-low (dividing) CD4+ T cells sorted from an allogeneic mixed lymphocyte reaction. This receptor was taken from a human donor in good health; the cells came from an allogeneic mixed lymphocyte reaction. Some clones in this sample may be carry-over from other donors' samples. The CDR3 loop is CASSYSTGFSGYTF. DNA of the CDR3: TGTGCCAGCAGTTACTCCACAGGTTTTTCTGGCTACACCTTC.